This TCR beta chain was observed in a study of shared clonotypes between healthy human individuals. Overall study context: Per-donor plates numbered three CD4 naive, three CD4 memory, two CD8 naive and one CD8 memory.

CD8 cells classed as naive were CD45RO-negative and positively selected for CCR7, excluding terminally differentiated effector memory CD45RA+ cells. Overall study results and limits: Non-shared clonotypes had lower generation probabilities than those shared by all four donors.

Samples underwent the assay at deep level. Replicate sorted-subset PCRs were loaded with roughly 200 ng DNA, tens of thousands of T cell genomes. TCRdb's table, derived via immunoSEQ multiplex PCR, lists solely in-frame clones and lacks some. The sample includes 650,000 to 800,000 clones, 92% of them seen just once. V was cut by 6 bases and J by 8 bases, with 7 bases left in between. Germline V gives CDR1 MNHNY, CDR2 SVGAGI (reference sequence). The CDR3 loop spans 11 amino acids. This clone was observed a single time. The antigen is not known. The sequence was collected from a man aged 25 to 45 in good health. The chain combines TRBV6-6 with TRBJ2-2; D may be TRBD2 (5 bases). Input material: naive CD8+ T cells sorted from blood. The CDR3 region has the DNA TGTGCCAGCAGCGGCGGGGGGGAGCTGTTTTTT. Translating it yields CASSGGGELFF.